This TCR beta chain is from a study of blood T cell repertoires in COVID-19. Seattle enrolled patients during active infection and tracked them longitudinally. The CDR3 runs 15 residues. The V segment lost 4 bases and the J segment 3 bases; nucleotides outside the gene matches: 9. Germline V CDR1 and CDR2: LNHDA, SQIVND (reference sequence). The authors' processing: Quantification of nucleated cells was approximated via reference gene primer amplification. TCRdb's copy holds only in-frame clones and misses some; the assay was immunoSEQ multiplex PCR. V, J and clone size derive from that table, while D and trimming were established from the DNA sequence. The sample lists 150,000 or so clones, about 86% occurring once.

The material sequenced was peripheral blood. The chain couples TRBV19 to TRBJ2-7; 7 bases align to TRBD1. The receptor was derived from a woman in her 70s with COVID-19, enrolled during active disease. This CDR3 reads CASSTYFDRDYEQYF. CDR3 DNA sequence: TGTGCCAGTAGTACCTACTTCGACAGGGACTACGAGCAGTACTTC.